These 6 T cell receptor beta chains came from one sample sequenced in a study of T cell responses to AZD1222 COVID-19 vaccine. The method was immunoSEQ multiplex PCR; TCRdb's version includes in-frame clones alone and lacks a portion of them. The table includes fewer than 50,000 clones, around 80% detected once. Sample: peripheral blood, taken on day 0 of AZD1222 vaccination. The source of these receptors is an adult in good health.

V is TRBV29-1 and J is TRBJ2-3; D is ambiguous. Looked up from germline, CDR1 is SQVTM and CDR2 is ANQGSEA. The CDR3 runs to 11 residues. Between the trimmed V and J ends, which lost 4 bases and 2 bases, there was a span of 4 bases. The CDR3 nucleotides read TGCAGCGTTGGAATCACAGATACGCAGTATTTT. The encoded protein is CSVGITDTQYF.

The rearrangement uses TRBV19 and TRBJ1-6; no reliable D call. Germline V lookup: CDR1 LNHDA, CDR2 SQIVND (reference sequence). Trimming pared 7 bases from V and 6 bases from J, leaving 16 bases between. The CDR3 sequence is 15 residues long. The CDR3: CASTERPGRNSPLHF. The CDR3 DNA follows: TGTGCCAGTACCGAGCGGCCGGGTCGTAATTCACCCCTCCACTTT.

V is TRBV7-2 and J is TRBJ1-2, with D possibly being TRBD1 (5 bases). This CDR3 contains 14 residues. V lost 0 bases to trimming and J lost 8 bases, with 13 bases between them. Germline lookup yields CDR1 SGHTA and CDR2 FQGNSA. The CDR3 sequence: CASSLAGAPVGYTF. The CDR3 DNA reads as TGTGCCAGCAGCTTAGCAGGGGCCCCAGTGGGCTACACCTTC.

The chain recombines TRBV28 with TRBJ1-4; D not resolved. Between the trimmed V and J ends, which lost 3 bases and 8 bases, there was a span of 13 bases. The CDR3 has 14 amino acids. CDR1 MDHEN and CDR2 SYDVKM come from the germline V gene. CDR3 loop: CASSFSISGEKLFF. The CDR3, as DNA: TGTGCCAGCAGTTTCTCTATATCGGGAGAAAAACTGTTTTTT.

The V call is TRBV7-2, the J call TRBJ1-1; D remains unclear. The germline V and J ends were trimmed by 2 bases and 4 bases, with 8 bases remaining between them. This CDR3 comprises 13 residues. CDR1 and CDR2 from the germline V gene are SGHTA and FQGNSA. CDR3 nucleotides: TGTGCCAGCAGCTTAAAACGGGGCACTGAAGCTTTCTTT. Its translation: CASSLKRGTEAFF.

The rearrangement links TRBV5-1 to TRBJ1-3; 7 nucleotides line up with TRBD1. This CDR3 comprises 16 residues. Trimming took 1 base from V and 4 from J; bases not matched to a gene: 8. CDR1 is SGHRS, CDR2 YFSETQ, per germline. CDR3: CASSLLSGTEGNTIYF. For the CDR3, the DNA is TGCGCCAGCAGCTTGCTCTCCGGGACAGAGGGAAACACCATATATTTT.